This T cell receptor beta chain was sequenced during a study of blood T cell repertoires in COVID-19. Profiling relied on immunoSEQ multiplex PCR, and the TCRdb table lists in-frame clones only, not all of them. The sample has about 270,000 clones; 80% to 90% are singletons. Sequencing input: PBMCs or T cells enriched from blood (not recorded which). The origin of this receptor is a woman aged 18-29 years who had recovered from COVID-19.

The CDR3 reads CASSLTRGDEQFF. The CDR3 nucleotides read TGTGCCAGCAGCCTAACTCGGGGGGATGAGCAGTTCTTC. V gene TRBV11-2 combines with J gene TRBJ2-1, with TRBD2 matching 7 bases. The ends lost 5 bases at V and 8 bases at J; junction bases unmatched: 6. The CDR3 extends over 13 amino acids. CDR1 is SGHAT and CDR2 is FQNNGV in the germline V gene.